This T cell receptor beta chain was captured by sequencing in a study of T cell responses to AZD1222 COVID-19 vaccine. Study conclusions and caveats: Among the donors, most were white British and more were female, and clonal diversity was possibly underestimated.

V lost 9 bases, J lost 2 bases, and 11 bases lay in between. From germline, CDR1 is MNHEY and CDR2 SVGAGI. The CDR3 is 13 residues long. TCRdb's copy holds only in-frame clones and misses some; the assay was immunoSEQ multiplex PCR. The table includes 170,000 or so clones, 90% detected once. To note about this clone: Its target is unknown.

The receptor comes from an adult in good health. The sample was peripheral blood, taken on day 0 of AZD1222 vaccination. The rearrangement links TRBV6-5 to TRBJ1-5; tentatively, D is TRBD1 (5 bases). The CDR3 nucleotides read TGTGCCAGTATGACAGCCCGCAATCAGCCCCAGCATTTT. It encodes CASMTARNQPQHF.